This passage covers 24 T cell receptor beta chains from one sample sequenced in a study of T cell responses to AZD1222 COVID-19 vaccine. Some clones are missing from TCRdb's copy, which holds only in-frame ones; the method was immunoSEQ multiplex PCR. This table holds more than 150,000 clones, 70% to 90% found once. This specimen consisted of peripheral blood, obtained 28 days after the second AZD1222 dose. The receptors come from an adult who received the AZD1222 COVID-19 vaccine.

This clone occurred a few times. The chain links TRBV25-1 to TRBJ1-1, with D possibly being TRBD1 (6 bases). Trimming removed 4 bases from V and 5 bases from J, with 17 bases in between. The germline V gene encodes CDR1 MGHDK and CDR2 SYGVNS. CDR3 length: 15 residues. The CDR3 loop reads CASSGAGGRITEAFF. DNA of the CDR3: TGTGCCAGCAGTGGGGCCGGGGGGCGGATTACTGAAGCTTTCTTT.

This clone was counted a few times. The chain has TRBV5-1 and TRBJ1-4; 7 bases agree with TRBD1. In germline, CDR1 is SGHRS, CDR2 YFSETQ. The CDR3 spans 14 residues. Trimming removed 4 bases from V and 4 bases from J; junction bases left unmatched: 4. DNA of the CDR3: TGCGCCAGCAGCACCGGGACAGTTAATGAAAAACTGTTTTTT. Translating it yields CASSTGTVNEKLFF.

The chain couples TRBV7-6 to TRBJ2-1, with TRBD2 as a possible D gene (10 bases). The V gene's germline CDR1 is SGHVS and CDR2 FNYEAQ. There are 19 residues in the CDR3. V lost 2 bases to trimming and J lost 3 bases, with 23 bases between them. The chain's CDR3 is CASSLRDRVGLADYNEQFF. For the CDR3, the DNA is TGTGCCAGCAGCTTAAGGGACAGGGTCGGACTAGCGGACTACAATGAGCAGTTCTTC.

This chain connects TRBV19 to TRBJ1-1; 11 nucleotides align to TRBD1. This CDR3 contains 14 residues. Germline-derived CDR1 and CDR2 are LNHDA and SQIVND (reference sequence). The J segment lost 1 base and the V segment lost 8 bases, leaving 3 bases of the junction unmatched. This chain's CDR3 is CASRGQGANTEAFF. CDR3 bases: TGTGCCAGTCGCGGACAGGGGGCGAACACTGAAGCTTTCTTT.

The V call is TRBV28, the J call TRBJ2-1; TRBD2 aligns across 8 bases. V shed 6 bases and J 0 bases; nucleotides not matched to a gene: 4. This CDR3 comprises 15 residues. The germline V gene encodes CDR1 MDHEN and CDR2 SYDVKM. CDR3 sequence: CASSAGGPSYNEQFF. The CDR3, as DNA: TGTGCCAGCAGCGCGGGGGGCCCCTCCTACAATGAGCAGTTCTTC.

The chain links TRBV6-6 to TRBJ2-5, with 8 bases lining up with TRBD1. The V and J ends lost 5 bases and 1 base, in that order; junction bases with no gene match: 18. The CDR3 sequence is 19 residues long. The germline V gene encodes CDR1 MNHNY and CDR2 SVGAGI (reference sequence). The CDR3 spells CASSPILQPGTGVQETQYF. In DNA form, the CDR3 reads TGTGCCAGCAGTCCGATACTACAACCCGGGACAGGAGTCCAAGAGACCCAGTACTTC.

The chain's CDR3 is CASSANSPLHF. CDR3 in DNA: TGTGCCAGCTCCGCAAATTCACCCCTCCACTTT. The genes are TRBV18 and TRBJ1-6; D not certain. The CDR3 is 11 residues long. Trimming took 6 bases from V and 7 from J, leaving 4 bases between them. Germline values: CDR1 KGHSH, CDR2 LQKENI. Together with reference TRBV18 and TRBJ1-6, the CDR3 gives the full variable domain: NAGVMQNPRHLVRRRGQEARLRCSPMKGHSHVYWYRQLPEEGLKFMVYLQKENIIDESGMPKERFSAEFPKEGPSILRIQQVVRGDSAAYFCASSANSPLHFGNGTRLTVT.

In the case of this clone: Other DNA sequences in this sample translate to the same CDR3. The CDR3 here is CAWSGVNTEAFF. CDR3 coding DNA: TGTGCCTGGAGTGGGGTGAACACTGAAGCTTTCTTT. The chain carries TRBV30 and TRBJ1-1; the D is unclear. The germline CDR1 and CDR2 sequences are GTSNPN and SVGIG (reference sequence). V lost 1 base, J lost 0 bases, and 3 bases lay in between. CDR3 size: 12 residues.

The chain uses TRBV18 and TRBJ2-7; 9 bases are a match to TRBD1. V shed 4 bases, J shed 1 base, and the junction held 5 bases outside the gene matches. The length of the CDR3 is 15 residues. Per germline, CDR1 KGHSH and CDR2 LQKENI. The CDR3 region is CASSLGTGPSYEQYF. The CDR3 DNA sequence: TGTGCCAGCTCACTGGGGACAGGGCCTTCCTACGAGCAGTACTTC.

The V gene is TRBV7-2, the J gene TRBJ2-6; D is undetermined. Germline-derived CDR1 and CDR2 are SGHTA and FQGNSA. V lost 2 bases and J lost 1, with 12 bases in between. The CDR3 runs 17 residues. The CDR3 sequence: CASSLSGAKSGANVLTF. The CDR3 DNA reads TGTGCCAGCAGCTTATCCGGAGCGAAATCTGGGGCCAACGTCCTGACTTTC. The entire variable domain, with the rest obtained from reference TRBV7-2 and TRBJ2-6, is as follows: GAGVSQSPSNKVTEKGKDVELRCDPISGHTALYWYRQSLGQGLEFLIYFQGNSAPDKSGLPSDRFSAERTGGSVSTLTIQRTQQEDSAVYLCASSLSGAKSGANVLTFGAGSRLTVL.

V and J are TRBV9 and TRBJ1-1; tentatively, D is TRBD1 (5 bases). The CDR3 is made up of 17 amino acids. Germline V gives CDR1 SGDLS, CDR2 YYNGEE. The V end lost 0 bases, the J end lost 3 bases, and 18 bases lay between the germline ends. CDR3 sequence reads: CASSVESSVRGYTEAFF. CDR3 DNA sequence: TGTGCCAGCAGCGTAGAGTCTTCCGTTCGGGGGTACACTGAAGCTTTCTTT.

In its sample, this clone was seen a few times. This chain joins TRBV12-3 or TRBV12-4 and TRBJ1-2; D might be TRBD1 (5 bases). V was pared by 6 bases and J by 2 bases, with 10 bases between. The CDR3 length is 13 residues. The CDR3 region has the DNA TGTGCCAGCAGCAGGGCGCGGAACTATGGCTACACCTTC. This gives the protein CASSRARNYGYTF.

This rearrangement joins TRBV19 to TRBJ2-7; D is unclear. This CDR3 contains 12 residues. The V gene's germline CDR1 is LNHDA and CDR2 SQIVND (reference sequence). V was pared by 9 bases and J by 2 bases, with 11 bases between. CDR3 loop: CASASPAYEQYF. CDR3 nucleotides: TGTGCCAGCGCGTCCCCCGCCTACGAGCAGTACTTC.

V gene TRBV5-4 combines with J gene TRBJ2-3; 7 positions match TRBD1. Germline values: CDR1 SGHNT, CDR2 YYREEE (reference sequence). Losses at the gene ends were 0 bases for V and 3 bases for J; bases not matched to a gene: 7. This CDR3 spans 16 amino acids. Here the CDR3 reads CASSLGQQGKTDTQYF. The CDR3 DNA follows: TGTGCCAGCAGCTTGGGACAACAGGGGAAGACAGATACGCAGTATTTT.

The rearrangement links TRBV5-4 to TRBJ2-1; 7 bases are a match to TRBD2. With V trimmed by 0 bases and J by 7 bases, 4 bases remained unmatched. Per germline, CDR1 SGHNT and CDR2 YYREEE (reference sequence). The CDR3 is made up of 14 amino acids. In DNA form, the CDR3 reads TGTGCCAGCAGCTTGGTTGGGGGGGTTAATGAGCAGTTCTTC. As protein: CASSLVGGVNEQFF.

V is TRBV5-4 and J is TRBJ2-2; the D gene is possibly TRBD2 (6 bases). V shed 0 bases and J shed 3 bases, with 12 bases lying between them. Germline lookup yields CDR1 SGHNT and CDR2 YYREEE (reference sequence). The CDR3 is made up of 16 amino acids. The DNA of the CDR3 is TGTGCCAGCAGCTTGGCCCGCGGAGGGGACACCGGGGAGCTGTTTTTT. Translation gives CASSLARGGDTGELFF.

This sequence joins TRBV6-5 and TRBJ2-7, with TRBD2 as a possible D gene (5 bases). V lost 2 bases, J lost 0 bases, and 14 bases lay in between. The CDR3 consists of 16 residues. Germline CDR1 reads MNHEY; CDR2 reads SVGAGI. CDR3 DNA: TGTGCCAGCAGTTACGGGGAGTGGCAGGCCTCCTACGAGCAGTACTTC. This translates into CASSYGEWQASYEQYF.

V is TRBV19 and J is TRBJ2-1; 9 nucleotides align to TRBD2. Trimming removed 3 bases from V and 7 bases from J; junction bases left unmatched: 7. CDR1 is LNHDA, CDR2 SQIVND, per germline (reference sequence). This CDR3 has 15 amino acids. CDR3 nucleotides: TGTGCCAGTAGTATTACCGCGGGGGGGAAGAATGAGCAGTTCTTC. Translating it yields CASSITAGGKNEQFF. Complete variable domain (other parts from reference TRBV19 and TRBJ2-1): DGGITQSPKYLFRKEGQNVTLSCEQNLNHDAMYWYRQDPGQGLRLIYYSQIVNDFQKGDIAEGYSVSREKKESFPLTVTSAQKNPTAFYLCASSITAGGKNEQFFGPGTRLTVL.

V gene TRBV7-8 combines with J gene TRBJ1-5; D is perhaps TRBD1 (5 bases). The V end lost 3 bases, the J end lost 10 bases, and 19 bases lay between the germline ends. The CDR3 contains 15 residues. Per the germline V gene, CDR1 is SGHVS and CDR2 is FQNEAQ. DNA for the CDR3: TGTGCCAGCAGCTTCGTGGGGGACGCGGGGGTTCCCCAGCATTTT. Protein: CASSFVGDAGVPQHF. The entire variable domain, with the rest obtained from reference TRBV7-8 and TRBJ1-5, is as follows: GAGVSQSPRYKVAKRGQDVALRCDPISGHVSLFWYQQALGQGPEFLTYFQNEAQLDKSGLPSDRFFAERPEGSVSTLKIQRTQQEDSAVYLCASSFVGDAGVPQHFGDGTRLSIL.

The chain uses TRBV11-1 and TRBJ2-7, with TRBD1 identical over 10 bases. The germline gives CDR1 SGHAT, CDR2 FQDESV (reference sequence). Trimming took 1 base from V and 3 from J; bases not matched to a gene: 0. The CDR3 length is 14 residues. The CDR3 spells CASSLGTGGYEQYF. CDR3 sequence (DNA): TGTGCCAGCAGCTTAGGGACAGGGGGCTACGAGCAGTACTTC.

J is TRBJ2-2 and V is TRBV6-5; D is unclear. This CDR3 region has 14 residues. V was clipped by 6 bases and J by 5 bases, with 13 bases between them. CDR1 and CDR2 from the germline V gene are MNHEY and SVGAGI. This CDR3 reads CASSRAIGTGELFF. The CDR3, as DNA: TGTGCCAGCAGCCGCGCGATAGGGACCGGGGAGCTGTTTTTT.

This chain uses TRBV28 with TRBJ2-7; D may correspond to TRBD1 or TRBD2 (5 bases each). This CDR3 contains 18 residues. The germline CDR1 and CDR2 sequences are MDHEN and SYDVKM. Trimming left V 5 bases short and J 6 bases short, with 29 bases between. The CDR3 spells CASSAQPPRGPTQGEQYF. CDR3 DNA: TGTGCCAGCAGTGCCCAACCTCCGAGGGGCCCCACTCAGGGCGAGCAGTACTTC.

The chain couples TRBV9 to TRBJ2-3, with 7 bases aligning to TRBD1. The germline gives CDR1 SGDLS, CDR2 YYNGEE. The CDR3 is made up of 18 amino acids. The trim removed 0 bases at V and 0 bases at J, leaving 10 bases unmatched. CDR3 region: CASSVEGFGTVSTDTQYF. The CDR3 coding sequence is TGTGCCAGCAGCGTAGAGGGTTTCGGGACAGTGAGCACAGATACGCAGTATTTT. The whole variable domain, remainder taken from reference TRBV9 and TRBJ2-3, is DSGVTQTPKHLITATGQRVTLRCSPRSGDLSVYWYQQSLDQGLQFLIQYYNGEERAKGNILERFSAQQFPDLHSELNLSSLELGDSALYFCASSVEGFGTVSTDTQYFGPGTRLTVL.

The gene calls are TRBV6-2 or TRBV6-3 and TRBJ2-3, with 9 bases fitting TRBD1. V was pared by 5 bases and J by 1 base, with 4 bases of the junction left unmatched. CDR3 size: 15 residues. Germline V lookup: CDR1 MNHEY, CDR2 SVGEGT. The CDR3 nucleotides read TGTGCCAGCAGTACACGGACAGGGGGCACAGATACGCAGTATTTT. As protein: CASSTRTGGTDTQYF.